Sequencing of this T cell receptor (beta chain) was carried out in a study of PD-L1 blockade in urothelial cancer. Whole-study context: Men with urothelial cancer arising in the bladder made up about 85% of the roughly 29 patients.

Profiling relied on immunoSEQ multiplex PCR, and the TCRdb table lists in-frame clones only, not all of them. Of roughly 100,000 clones in the sample, approximately 85% were seen once. Trimming removed 5 bases at V and 4 bases at J, with 11 bases between. The length of the CDR3 is 13 residues. Germline assignment: CDR1 MDHEN and CDR2 SYDVKM. This specimen consisted of PBMCs, obtained around atezolizumab (anti-PD-L1) treatment. This receptor was taken from a man aged 45-65 years with urothelial cancer. This chain connects TRBV28 to TRBJ1-2; D is unclear. The chain's CDR3 is CASSVGGGYGYTF. CDR3 DNA sequence: TGTGCCAGCAGTGTTGGCGGCGGCTATGGCTACACCTTC.